A selection of T cell receptor beta chains follows, all from one sample in a study of molecular identifiers for immune sequencing clone quantification. TCRdb reanalysed the PCR reads using MiXCR and keeps one entry per CDR3 protein. The sample lists under 600,000 distinct CDR3 sequences, 20% to 25% occurring once. The sequencing sample was made of naive CD8+ T cells from blood, with Jurkat cell RNA spiked in. These receptors were obtained from a human donor in good health. Some libraries in this study had Jurkat cell RNA spiked in. CDR3s include the opening cysteine and the closing phenylalanine or tryptophan. A D gene is named only where the DNA matches it firmly. The size entry is marked missing in some rows and otherwise reads once, few, many or a size class.

clone_size: -; v_call: TRBV19; j_call: TRBJ1-5; d_call: TRBD1; cdr3_aa: CASSVRGQGHQPQHF; cdr3_nt: TGTGCCAGTAGTGTAAGGGGACAGGGGCATCAGCCCCAGCATTTT
clone_size: few; v_call: TRBV6-5; j_call: TRBJ2-7; d_call: TRBD2; cdr3_aa: CASSYQSGSIDEQYF; cdr3_nt: TGTGCCAGCAGTTACCAGAGCGGGAGTATCGACGAGCAGTACTTC
clone_size: few; v_call: TRBV4-3; j_call: TRBJ2-7; d_call: -; cdr3_aa: CASSQQDGIAYEQYF; cdr3_nt: TGCGCCAGCAGCCAACAGGACGGCATAGCCTACGAGCAGTACTTC
clone_size: few; v_call: TRBV5-6; j_call: TRBJ2-2; d_call: TRBD2; cdr3_aa: CASSSPAGITTGELFF; cdr3_nt: TGTGCCAGCAGCTCCCCAGCGGGGATTACCACCGGGGAGCTGTTTTTT
clone_size: -; v_call: TRBV4-1; j_call: TRBJ2-1; d_call: -; cdr3_aa: CASSHRLGTIDNEQFF; cdr3_nt: TGCGCCAGCAGCCATCGCCTCGGGACAATTGACAATGAGCAGTTCTTC
clone_size: many; v_call: TRBV28; j_call: TRBJ2-3; d_call: -; cdr3_aa: CASSLGGETDTQYF; cdr3_nt: TGTGCCAGCAGTTTAGGAGGGGAGACAGATACGCAGTATTTT
clone_size: -; v_call: TRBV2; j_call: TRBJ2-2; d_call: -; cdr3_aa: CASRDREATGELFF; cdr3_nt: TGTGCCAGCCGCGACAGGGAGGCCACCGGGGAGCTGTTTTTT
clone_size: few; v_call: TRBV19; j_call: TRBJ2-5; d_call: TRBD1; cdr3_aa: CASSSDRGHQETQYF; cdr3_nt: TGTGCCAGTAGTAGTGACAGGGGGCACCAAGAGACCCAGTACTTC
clone_size: -; v_call: TRBV20-1; j_call: TRBJ2-7; d_call: TRBD1; cdr3_aa: CSARGQGTYEQYF; cdr3_nt: TGCAGTGCTAGAGGACAGGGGACCTACGAGCAGTACTTC
clone_size: -; v_call: TRBV5-1; j_call: TRBJ1-4; d_call: -; cdr3_aa: CASSLEGPTLPNEKLFF; cdr3_nt: TGCGCCAGCAGCTTGGAAGGGCCTACCCTCCCCAATGAAAAACTGTTTTTT
clone_size: -; v_call: TRBV4-1; j_call: TRBJ2-5; d_call: TRBD2; cdr3_aa: CASSQVSGGAQGETRYF; cdr3_nt: TGCGCCAGCAGCCAAGTTAGCGGGGGGGCCCAGGGAGAGACCCGGTACTTC
clone_size: -; v_call: TRBV4-3; j_call: TRBJ1-3; d_call: -; cdr3_aa: CASSQDWQGVSGNTIYF; cdr3_nt: TGCGCCAGCAGCCAAGATTGGCAGGGTGTCTCTGGAAACACCATATATTTT
clone_size: few; v_call: TRBV6-2/TRBV6-3; j_call: TRBJ2-2; d_call: TRBD2; cdr3_aa: CASSYPSGRNTGELFF; cdr3_nt: TGTGCCAGCAGTTACCCTAGCGGCCGGAACACCGGGGAGCTGTTTTTT
clone_size: -; v_call: TRBV11-2; j_call: TRBJ1-4; d_call: -; cdr3_aa: CASSVDGGSLNEKLFF; cdr3_nt: TGTGCCAGCAGCGTAGATGGTGGCAGCCTAAATGAAAAACTGTTTTTT
clone_size: few; v_call: TRBV4-1; j_call: TRBJ1-4; d_call: TRBD1; cdr3_aa: CASSEATTGVEKLFF; cdr3_nt: TGCGCCAGCAGCGAAGCCACCACAGGGGTTGAAAAACTGTTTTTT
clone_size: many; v_call: TRBV12-3/TRBV12-4; j_call: TRBJ2-4; d_call: -; cdr3_aa: CASSSNSANIQYF; cdr3_nt: TGTGCCAGCAGTTCTAACAGTGCGAACATTCAGTACTTC
clone_size: few; v_call: TRBV6-6; j_call: TRBJ2-7; d_call: -; cdr3_aa: CASSGGVTSYEQYF; cdr3_nt: TGTGCCAGCAGTGGCGGGGTCACATCCTACGAGCAGTACTTC
clone_size: many; v_call: TRBV30; j_call: TRBJ2-3; d_call: TRBD2; cdr3_aa: CACTIAGGLDTQYF; cdr3_nt: TGTGCCTGCACAATAGCGGGGGGCCTAGATACGCAGTATTTT
clone_size: -; v_call: TRBV3-1; j_call: TRBJ2-1; d_call: -; cdr3_aa: CASSQEASGLTIFSSYNEQFF; cdr3_nt: TGTGCCAGCAGCCAAGAAGCGAGCGGTCTAACCATATTCAGCTCCTACAATGAGCAGTTCTTC
clone_size: many; v_call: TRBV6-5; j_call: TRBJ1-2; d_call: -; cdr3_aa: CASSSPDSEGYTF; cdr3_nt: TGTGCCAGCAGTTCCCCGGACAGTGAGGGCTACACCTTC
clone_size: many; v_call: TRBV18; j_call: TRBJ1-1; d_call: -; cdr3_aa: CASSPVDLPHTEAFF; cdr3_nt: TGTGCCAGCTCACCAGTCGACTTACCCCACACTGAAGCTTTCTTT
clone_size: many; v_call: TRBV5-4; j_call: TRBJ2-5; d_call: -; cdr3_aa: CASSWGRVEETQYF; cdr3_nt: TGTGCCAGCAGCTGGGGTAGGGTTGAAGAGACCCAGTACTTC
clone_size: -; v_call: TRBV7-2; j_call: TRBJ2-3; d_call: TRBD2; cdr3_aa: CASSLVGGGPDTQYF; cdr3_nt: TGTGCCAGCAGCTTAGTCGGCGGGGGACCAGATACGCAGTATTTT
clone_size: -; v_call: TRBV14; j_call: TRBJ2-2; d_call: TRBD1; cdr3_aa: CASSPGTGRTTGELFF; cdr3_nt: TGTGCCAGCAGCCCCGGGACAGGTCGGACTACCGGGGAGCTGTTTTTT
clone_size: -; v_call: TRBV12-3/TRBV12-4; j_call: TRBJ1-1; d_call: -; cdr3_aa: CASTYGGSSTEAFF; cdr3_nt: TGTGCCAGCACCTACGGTGGGAGTTCCACTGAAGCTTTCTTT
clone_size: few; v_call: TRBV27; j_call: TRBJ2-5; d_call: TRBD1; cdr3_aa: CASTTSWDRGLETQYF; cdr3_nt: TGTGCCAGCACAACCTCATGGGACAGGGGGCTGGAGACCCAGTACTTC
clone_size: many; v_call: TRBV5-8; j_call: TRBJ2-7; d_call: -; cdr3_aa: CASSLVSAEVQYF; cdr3_nt: TGTGCCAGCAGCTTGGTGTCAGCGGAGGTGCAGTACTTC
clone_size: few; v_call: TRBV28; j_call: TRBJ2-2; d_call: TRBD2; cdr3_aa: CATSMVSGNTRELFF; cdr3_nt: TGTGCCACCTCGATGGTTAGCGGGAACACCAGGGAGCTGTTTTTT
clone_size: many; v_call: TRBV7-9; j_call: TRBJ2-2; d_call: -; cdr3_aa: CASSSYTGELFF; cdr3_nt: TGTGCCAGCAGCTCCTACACCGGGGAGCTGTTTTTT
clone_size: -; v_call: TRBV18; j_call: TRBJ2-7; d_call: -; cdr3_aa: CASSPYGAGQTSYEQYF; cdr3_nt: TGTGCCAGCTCACCATACGGCGCTGGGCAGACCTCCTACGAGCAGTACTTC
clone_size: many; v_call: TRBV24-1; j_call: TRBJ2-3; d_call: TRBD1; cdr3_aa: CATSDSRPVDRLPTDTQYF; cdr3_nt: TGTGCCACCAGTGATTCCCGGCCGGTGGACAGGCTTCCCACAGATACGCAGTATTTT
clone_size: few; v_call: TRBV4-3; j_call: TRBJ2-3; d_call: -; cdr3_aa: CASSQDRVTGRPDTQYF; cdr3_nt: TGCGCCAGCAGCCAAGATAGGGTGACAGGACGGCCAGATACGCAGTATTTT
clone_size: -; v_call: TRBV11-2; j_call: TRBJ1-2; d_call: TRBD1; cdr3_aa: CASSLGSDRPFNYGYTF; cdr3_nt: TGTGCCAGCAGCTTAGGATCGGACAGGCCGTTTAACTATGGCTACACCTTC
clone_size: many; v_call: TRBV5-4; j_call: TRBJ2-2; d_call: TRBD1; cdr3_aa: CASSPRWRDRGNTGELFF; cdr3_nt: TGTGCCAGCAGCCCCCGTTGGCGGGACAGGGGAAACACCGGGGAGCTGTTTTTT
clone_size: -; v_call: TRBV19; j_call: TRBJ1-1; d_call: -; cdr3_aa: CASRNVNLDTEAFF; cdr3_nt: TGTGCCAGTAGAAACGTGAATCTGGATACTGAAGCTTTCTTT
clone_size: many; v_call: TRBV15; j_call: TRBJ2-2; d_call: TRBD1; cdr3_aa: CATSSGTVLNTGELFF; cdr3_nt: TGTGCCACCAGCAGCGGGACAGTTCTGAACACCGGGGAGCTGTTTTTT
clone_size: -; v_call: TRBV19; j_call: TRBJ1-1; d_call: -; cdr3_aa: CASSIESRTEAFF; cdr3_nt: TGTGCCAGTAGTATCGAATCGAGGACAGAAGCTTTCTTT
clone_size: -; v_call: TRBV7-9; j_call: TRBJ2-4; d_call: -; cdr3_aa: CASSFSGDVAKNIQYF; cdr3_nt: TGTGCCAGCAGCTTCTCTGGGGACGTAGCCAAAAACATTCAGTACTTC
clone_size: few; v_call: TRBV9; j_call: TRBJ2-5; d_call: -; cdr3_aa: CASSVGGSGETQYF; cdr3_nt: TGTGCCAGCAGCGTAGGAGGTAGCGGAGAGACCCAGTACTTC
clone_size: -; v_call: TRBV20-1; j_call: TRBJ2-7; d_call: -; cdr3_aa: CSARDLTEHEQYF; cdr3_nt: TGCAGTGCTAGAGATTTAACTGAGCACGAGCAGTACTTC
clone_size: -; v_call: TRBV20-1; j_call: TRBJ2-1; d_call: TRBD2; cdr3_aa: CSARSGIKNEQFF; cdr3_nt: TGCAGTGCTCGAAGCGGGATTAAAAATGAGCAGTTCTTC
clone_size: few; v_call: TRBV14; j_call: TRBJ1-2; d_call: -; cdr3_aa: CASSQDWGGYGYTF; cdr3_nt: TGTGCCAGCAGCCAAGATTGGGGTGGCTATGGCTACACCTTC
clone_size: -; v_call: TRBV4-3; j_call: TRBJ1-5; d_call: -; cdr3_aa: CASSQDSGIGNQPQHF; cdr3_nt: TGCGCCAGCAGCCAAGATTCAGGGATCGGCAATCAGCCCCAGCATTTT
clone_size: -; v_call: TRBV6-2/TRBV6-3; j_call: TRBJ1-1; d_call: -; cdr3_aa: CASRQDRITEAFF; cdr3_nt: TGTGCCAGCAGGCAGGACAGAATCACTGAAGCTTTCTTT
clone_size: -; v_call: TRBV30; j_call: TRBJ2-3; d_call: TRBD2; cdr3_aa: CAWSVRALAVASGGKDTQYF; cdr3_nt: TGTGCCTGGAGTGTACGGGCTCTAGCGGTGGCTAGCGGGGGAAAAGATACGCAGTATTTT
clone_size: -; v_call: TRBV23-1; j_call: TRBJ1-1; d_call: -; cdr3_aa: CASSQSGRGLNTEAFF; cdr3_nt: TGCGCCAGCAGTCAATCGGGGCGGGGGTTGAACACTGAAGCTTTCTTT
clone_size: many; v_call: TRBV10-2; j_call: TRBJ1-1; d_call: -; cdr3_aa: CASSESVRGAEAFF; cdr3_nt: TGCGCCAGCAGTGAGTCCGTCAGGGGTGCTGAAGCTTTCTTT
clone_size: -; v_call: TRBV6-6; j_call: TRBJ2-1; d_call: -; cdr3_aa: CASSVSGQPSYNEQFF; cdr3_nt: TGTGCCAGCAGTGTCTCTGGACAGCCGAGTTACAATGAGCAGTTCTTC
clone_size: -; v_call: TRBV30; j_call: TRBJ1-1; d_call: TRBD1; cdr3_aa: CAWSTPTGMNTEAFF; cdr3_nt: TGTGCCTGGAGTACACCGACAGGGATGAACACTGAAGCTTTCTTT
clone_size: -; v_call: TRBV7-3; j_call: TRBJ2-5; d_call: -; cdr3_aa: CASGLWGRTSEETQYF; cdr3_nt: TGTGCCAGCGGCTTATGGGGACGTACGAGTGAGGAGACCCAGTACTTC
clone_size: -; v_call: TRBV12-3/TRBV12-4; j_call: TRBJ2-7; d_call: -; cdr3_aa: CASGLVGGPYEQYF; cdr3_nt: TGTGCCAGCGGTCTGGTAGGGGGGCCCTACGAGCAGTACTTC
clone_size: many; v_call: TRBV6-1; j_call: TRBJ1-1; d_call: -; cdr3_aa: CASSEARGPEAFF; cdr3_nt: TGTGCCAGCAGTGAAGCGCGGGGCCCCGAAGCTTTCTTT
clone_size: many; v_call: TRBV5-1; j_call: TRBJ1-2; d_call: TRBD1; cdr3_aa: CASSLGFRDSNYGYTF; cdr3_nt: TGCGCCAGCAGCTTGGGGTTCCGGGACAGCAATTATGGCTACACCTTC
clone_size: -; v_call: TRBV6-5; j_call: TRBJ1-1; d_call: TRBD1; cdr3_aa: CASRDRQGASPGNTEAFF; cdr3_nt: TGTGCCAGCAGGGACAGACAGGGGGCTTCTCCGGGGAACACTGAAGCTTTCTTT
clone_size: -; v_call: TRBV13; j_call: TRBJ2-7; d_call: -; cdr3_aa: CASSRGAEGGQYF; cdr3_nt: TGTGCCAGCAGCCGCGGCGCAGAAGGGGGGCAGTACTTC
clone_size: many; v_call: TRBV25-1; j_call: TRBJ1-3; d_call: -; cdr3_aa: CASTEGWGLANTIYF; cdr3_nt: TGTGCCAGCACCGAGGGATGGGGCTTGGCGAACACCATATATTTT
clone_size: few; v_call: TRBV20-1; j_call: TRBJ2-7; d_call: -; cdr3_aa: CSARSPTTYEQYF; cdr3_nt: TGCAGTGCTAGGTCCCCGACAACCTACGAGCAGTACTTC
clone_size: few; v_call: TRBV28; j_call: TRBJ2-3; d_call: TRBD1; cdr3_aa: CASSLGTGSIDTQYF; cdr3_nt: TGTGCCAGCAGCCTAGGGACAGGGTCGATAGATACGCAGTATTTT
clone_size: few; v_call: TRBV25-1; j_call: TRBJ2-1; d_call: -; cdr3_aa: CASIGGSYNEQFF; cdr3_nt: TGTGCCAGCATCGGGGGTAGTTACAATGAGCAGTTCTTC